This T cell receptor (beta chain) was sequenced during a study of blood T cell repertoires in COVID-19. At the level of the study: The samples span acute and convalescent COVID-19 from the United States, Italy and Spain. In each case, the material was cDNA or gDNA derived from T cells, B-cell-depleted T cells, or PBMCs.

Profiling relied on immunoSEQ multiplex PCR, and the TCRdb table lists in-frame clones only, not all of them. Of 90,000 or so clones in the sample, about 86% are singletons; the top ten hold around 1.3%. Germline values: CDR1 SGHVS, CDR2 FQNEAQ. The V gene end was trimmed by 5 bases and the J gene end by 2 bases; junction bases not matched to a gene: 8. This CDR3 has 15 residues. Sequencing was performed on peripheral blood. The receptor comes from a man aged 80 or over with active or convalescent COVID-19. V is TRBV7-8 and J is TRBJ2-5, with 7 bases that match TRBD2. CDR3 residues: CASSRAGGNQETQYF. As DNA, the CDR3 is TGTGCCAGCAGCCGAGCCGGGGGGAATCAAGAGACCCAGTACTTC.